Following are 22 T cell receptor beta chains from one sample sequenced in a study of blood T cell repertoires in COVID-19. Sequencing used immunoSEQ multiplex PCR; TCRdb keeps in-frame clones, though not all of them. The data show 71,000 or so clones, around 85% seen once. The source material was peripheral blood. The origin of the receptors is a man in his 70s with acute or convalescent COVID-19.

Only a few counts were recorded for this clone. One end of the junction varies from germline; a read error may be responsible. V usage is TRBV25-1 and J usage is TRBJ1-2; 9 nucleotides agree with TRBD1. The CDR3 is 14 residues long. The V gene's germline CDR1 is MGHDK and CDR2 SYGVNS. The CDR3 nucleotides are TGTGCCAGCAGTCCTGAGAGGGGGAACAGGGGGCCCCTCTTC. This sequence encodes CASSPERGNRGPLF.

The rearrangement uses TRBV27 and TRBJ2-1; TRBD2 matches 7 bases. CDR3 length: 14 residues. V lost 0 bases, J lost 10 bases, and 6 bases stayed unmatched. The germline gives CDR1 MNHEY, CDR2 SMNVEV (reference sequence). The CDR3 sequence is CASSLSGGSGEQFF. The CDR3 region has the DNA TGTGCCAGCAGTTTATCTGGCGGGAGTGGGGAGCAGTTCTTC.

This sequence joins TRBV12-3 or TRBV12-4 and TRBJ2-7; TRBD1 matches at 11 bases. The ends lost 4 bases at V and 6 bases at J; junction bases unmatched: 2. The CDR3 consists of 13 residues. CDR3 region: CASSYGTGGEQYF. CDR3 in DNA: TGTGCCAGCAGTTATGGGACAGGGGGCGAGCAGTACTTC.

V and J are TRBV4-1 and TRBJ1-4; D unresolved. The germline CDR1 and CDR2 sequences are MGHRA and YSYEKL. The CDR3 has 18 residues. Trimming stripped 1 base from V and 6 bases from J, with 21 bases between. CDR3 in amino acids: CASSQGTPGSMGYEKLFF. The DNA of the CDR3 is TGCGCCAGCAGCCAAGGGACTCCCGGGAGCATGGGGTATGAAAAACTGTTTTTT.

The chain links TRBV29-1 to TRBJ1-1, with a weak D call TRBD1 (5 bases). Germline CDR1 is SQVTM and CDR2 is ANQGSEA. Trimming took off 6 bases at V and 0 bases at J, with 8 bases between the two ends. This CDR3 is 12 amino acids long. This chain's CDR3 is CSVRALNTEAFF. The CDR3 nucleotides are TGCAGCGTCAGGGCCTTGAACACTGAAGCTTTCTTT.

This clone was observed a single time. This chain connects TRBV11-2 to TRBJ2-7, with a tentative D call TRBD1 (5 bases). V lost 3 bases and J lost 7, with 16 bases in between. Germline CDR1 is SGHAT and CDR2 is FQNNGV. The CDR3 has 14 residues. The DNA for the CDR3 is TGTGCCAGCAGCTTTTCCCAGGGCCTTTATGAGCAGTACTTC. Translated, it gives CASSFSQGLYEQYF.

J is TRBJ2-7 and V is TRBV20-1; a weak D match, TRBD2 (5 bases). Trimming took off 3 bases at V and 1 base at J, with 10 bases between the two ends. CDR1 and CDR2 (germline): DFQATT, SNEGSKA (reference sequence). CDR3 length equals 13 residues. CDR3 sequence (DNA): TGCAGTGCTAGTTCTAGCCGGTCCTACGAGCAGTACTTC. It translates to CSASSSRSYEQYF.

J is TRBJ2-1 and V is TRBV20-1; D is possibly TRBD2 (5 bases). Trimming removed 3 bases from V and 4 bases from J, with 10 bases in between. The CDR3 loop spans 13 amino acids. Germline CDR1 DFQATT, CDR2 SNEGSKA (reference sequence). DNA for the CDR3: TGCAGTGCTAGTGGGAGCGGATACAATGAGCAGTTCTTC. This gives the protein CSASGSGYNEQFF.

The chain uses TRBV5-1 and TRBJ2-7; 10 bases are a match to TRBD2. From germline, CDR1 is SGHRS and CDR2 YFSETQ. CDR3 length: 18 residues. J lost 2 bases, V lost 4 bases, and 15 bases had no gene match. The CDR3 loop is CASSRYHPGTSDTYEQYF. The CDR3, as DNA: TGCGCCAGCAGCCGATACCATCCCGGGACTAGCGACACCTACGAGCAGTACTTC.

The DNA of the CDR3 is TGCGCCAGCAGACGTAGCGGGTCGAGGATGGATACGCAGTATTTT. As protein: CASRRSGSRMDTQYF. The rearrangement links TRBV4-1 to TRBJ2-3, with 7 bases lining up with TRBD2. The CDR3 covers 15 residues. Trimming cost V 6 bases and J 6 bases; bases outside gene matches: 12. The germline V gene encodes CDR1 MGHRA and CDR2 YSYEKL.

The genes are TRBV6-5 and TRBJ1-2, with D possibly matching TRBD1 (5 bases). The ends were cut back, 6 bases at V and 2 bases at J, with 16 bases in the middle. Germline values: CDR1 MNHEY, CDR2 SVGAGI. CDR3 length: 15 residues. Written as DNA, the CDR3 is TGTGCCAGCAGCCCCCCAGGGCGTATAAACTATGGCTACACCTTC. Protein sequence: CASSPPGRINYGYTF.

CDR3 in amino acids: CASSINAGTYEQYF. The CDR3, as DNA: TGTGCCAGTAGTATAAACGCAGGGACCTACGAGCAGTACTTC. The rearrangement joins TRBV19 to TRBJ2-7, with D possibly matching TRBD1 (5 bases). The CDR3 is 14 residues long. Germline V gene lookup returns CDR1 LNHDA and CDR2 SQIVND (reference sequence). Trimming took off 2 bases at V and 2 bases at J, with 10 bases between the two ends. Using reference TRBV19 and TRBJ2-7 for the parts outside the CDR3, the full variable domain is DGGITQSPKYLFRKEGQNVTLSCEQNLNHDAMYWYRQDPGQGLRLIYYSQIVNDFQKGDIAEGYSVSREKKESFPLTVTSAQKNPTAFYLCASSINAGTYEQYFGPGTRLTVT.

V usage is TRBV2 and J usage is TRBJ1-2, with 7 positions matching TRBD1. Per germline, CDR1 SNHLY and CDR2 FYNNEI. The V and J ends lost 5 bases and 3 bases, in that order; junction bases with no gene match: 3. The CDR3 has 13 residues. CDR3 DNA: TGTGCCAGCAGTACAGGGGATGACTATGGCTACACCTTC. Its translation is CASSTGDDYGYTF. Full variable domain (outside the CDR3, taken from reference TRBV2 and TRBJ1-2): EPEVTQTPSHQVTQMGQEVILRCVPISNHLYFYWYRQILGQKVEFLVSFYNNEISEKSEIFDDQFSVERPDGSNFTLKIRSTKLEDSAMYFCASSTGDDYGYTFGSGTRLTVV.

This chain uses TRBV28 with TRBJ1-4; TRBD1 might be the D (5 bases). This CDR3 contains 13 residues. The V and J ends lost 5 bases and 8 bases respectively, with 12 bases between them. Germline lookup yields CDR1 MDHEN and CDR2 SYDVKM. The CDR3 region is CASSGPQEEKLFF. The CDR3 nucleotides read TGTGCCAGCAGTGGGCCACAGGAGGAAAAACTGTTTTTT.

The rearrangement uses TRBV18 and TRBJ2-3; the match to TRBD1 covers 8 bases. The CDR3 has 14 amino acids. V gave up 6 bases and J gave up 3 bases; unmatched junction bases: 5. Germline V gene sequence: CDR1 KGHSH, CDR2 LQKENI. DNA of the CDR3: TGTGCCAGCTCGCTCGGGACAGGTACAGATACGCAGTATTTT. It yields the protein CASSLGTGTDTQYF. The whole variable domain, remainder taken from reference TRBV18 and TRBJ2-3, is NAGVMQNPRHLVRRRGQEARLRCSPMKGHSHVYWYRQLPEEGLKFMVYLQKENIIDESGMPKERFSAEFPKEGPSILRIQQVVRGDSAAYFCASSLGTGTDTQYFGPGTRLTVL.

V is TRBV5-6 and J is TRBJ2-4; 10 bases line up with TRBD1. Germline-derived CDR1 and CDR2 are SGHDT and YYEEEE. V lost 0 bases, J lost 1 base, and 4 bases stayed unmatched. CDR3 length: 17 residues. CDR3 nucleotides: TGTGCCAGCAGCTTGGGACAGGGGGCCGGGGCCAAAAACATTCAGTACTTC. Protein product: CASSLGQGAGAKNIQYF. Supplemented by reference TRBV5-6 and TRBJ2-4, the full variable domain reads DAGVTQSPTHLIKTRGQQVTLRCSPKSGHDTVSWYQQALGQGPQFIFQYYEEEERQRGNFPDRFSGHQFPNYSSELNVNALLLGDSALYLCASSLGQGAGAKNIQYFGAGTRLSVL.

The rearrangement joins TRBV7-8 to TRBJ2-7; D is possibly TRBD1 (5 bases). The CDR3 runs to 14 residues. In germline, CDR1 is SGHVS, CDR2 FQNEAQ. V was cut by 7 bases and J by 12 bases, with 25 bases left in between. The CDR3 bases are TGTGCCAGCACCTCGATCCAGGGAAGTGCGGTGGGGTACTTC. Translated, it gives CASTSIQGSAVGYF.

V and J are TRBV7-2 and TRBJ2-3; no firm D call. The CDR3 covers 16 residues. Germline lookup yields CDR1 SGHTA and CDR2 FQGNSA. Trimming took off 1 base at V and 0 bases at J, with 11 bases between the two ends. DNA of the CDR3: TGTGCCAGCAGCTTAGGTGGCGGCCCTAGCACAGATACGCAGTATTTT. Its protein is CASSLGGGPSTDTQYF.

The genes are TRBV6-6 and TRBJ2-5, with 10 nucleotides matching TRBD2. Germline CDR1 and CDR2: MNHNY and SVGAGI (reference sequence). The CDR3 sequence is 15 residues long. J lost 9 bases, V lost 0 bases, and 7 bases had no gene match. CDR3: CASSYSIASGRAQYF. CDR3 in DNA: TGTGCCAGCAGTTACTCGATAGCGAGCGGGAGGGCCCAGTACTTC.

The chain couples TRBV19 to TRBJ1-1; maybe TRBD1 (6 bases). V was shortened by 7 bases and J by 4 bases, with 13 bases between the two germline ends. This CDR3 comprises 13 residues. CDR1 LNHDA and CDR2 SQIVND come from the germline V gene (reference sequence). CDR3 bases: TGTGCCAGTAACTCACAGGGTAGCACTGAAGCTTTCTTT. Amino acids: CASNSQGSTEAFF.

This chain's CDR3 is CASSPGLARNEQFF. DNA of the CDR3: TGTGCCAGCAGCCCGGGACTAGCGCGGAATGAGCAGTTCTTC. The chain links TRBV7-9 to TRBJ2-1; TRBD2 agrees at 10 bases. Germline CDR1 is SEHNR and CDR2 is FQNEAQ (reference sequence). There are 14 residues in the CDR3. V shed 5 bases and J 7 bases; nucleotides not matched to a gene: 5.

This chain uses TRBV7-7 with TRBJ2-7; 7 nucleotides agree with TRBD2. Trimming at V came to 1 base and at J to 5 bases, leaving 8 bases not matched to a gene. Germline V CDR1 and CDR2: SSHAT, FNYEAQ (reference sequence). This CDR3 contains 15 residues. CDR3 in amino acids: CASSLDGEGVHEQYF. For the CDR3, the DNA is TGTGCCAGCAGCTTAGACGGGGAGGGTGTCCACGAGCAGTACTTC.